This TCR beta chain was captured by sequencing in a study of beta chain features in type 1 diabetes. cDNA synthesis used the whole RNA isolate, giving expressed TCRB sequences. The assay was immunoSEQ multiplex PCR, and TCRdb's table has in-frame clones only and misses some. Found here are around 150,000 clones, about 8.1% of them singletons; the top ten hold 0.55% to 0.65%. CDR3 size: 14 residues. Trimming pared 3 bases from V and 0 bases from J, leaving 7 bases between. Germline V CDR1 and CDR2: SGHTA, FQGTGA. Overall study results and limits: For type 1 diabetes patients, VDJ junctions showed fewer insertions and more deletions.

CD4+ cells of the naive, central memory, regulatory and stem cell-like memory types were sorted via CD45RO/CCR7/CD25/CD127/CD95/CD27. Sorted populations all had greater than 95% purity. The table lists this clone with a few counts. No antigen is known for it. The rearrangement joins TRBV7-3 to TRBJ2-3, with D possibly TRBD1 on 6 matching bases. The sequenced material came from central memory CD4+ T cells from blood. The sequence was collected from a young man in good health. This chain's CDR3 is CASSFTGSTDTQYF. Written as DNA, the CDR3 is TGTGCCAGCAGCTTCACAGGGAGCACAGATACGCAGTATTTT.